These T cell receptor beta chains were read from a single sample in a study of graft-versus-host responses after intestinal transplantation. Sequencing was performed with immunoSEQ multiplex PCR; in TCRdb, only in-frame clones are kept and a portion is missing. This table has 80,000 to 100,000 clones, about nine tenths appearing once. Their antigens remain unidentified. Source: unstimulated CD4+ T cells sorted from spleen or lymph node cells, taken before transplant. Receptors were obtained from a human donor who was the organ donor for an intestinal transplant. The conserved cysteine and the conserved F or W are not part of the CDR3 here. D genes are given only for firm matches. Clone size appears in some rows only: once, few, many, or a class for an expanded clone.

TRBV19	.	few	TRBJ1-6	ASSITGSTLH
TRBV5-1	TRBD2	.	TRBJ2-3	ATTSGGTDTQY
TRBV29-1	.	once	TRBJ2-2	SVQGVRTGELF
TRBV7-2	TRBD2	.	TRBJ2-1	ASSLVPVAGNNEQF
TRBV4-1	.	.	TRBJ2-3	ASNRGILTDTQY
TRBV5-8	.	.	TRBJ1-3	ASSLPPGFSGNTIY
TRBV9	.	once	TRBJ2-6	ASSVGEVRISGANVLT
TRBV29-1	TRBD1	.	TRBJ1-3	SVETFGTGAGNTIY
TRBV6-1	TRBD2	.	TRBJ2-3	ASSRLAGVTDTQY
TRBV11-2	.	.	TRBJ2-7	ASSLVGLPGPYEQY
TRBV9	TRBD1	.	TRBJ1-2	ASSARQGGYGYT
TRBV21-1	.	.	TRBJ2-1	ASSRRTSVSYNEQF
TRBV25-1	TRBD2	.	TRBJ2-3	ASSVAGGPDTQY
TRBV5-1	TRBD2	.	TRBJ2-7	ASSLGLATYEQY
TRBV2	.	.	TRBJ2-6	ASSQFSGANVLT
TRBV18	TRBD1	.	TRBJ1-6	ASSPSTGVYSPLH
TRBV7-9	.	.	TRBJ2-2	ASSFGSGELF